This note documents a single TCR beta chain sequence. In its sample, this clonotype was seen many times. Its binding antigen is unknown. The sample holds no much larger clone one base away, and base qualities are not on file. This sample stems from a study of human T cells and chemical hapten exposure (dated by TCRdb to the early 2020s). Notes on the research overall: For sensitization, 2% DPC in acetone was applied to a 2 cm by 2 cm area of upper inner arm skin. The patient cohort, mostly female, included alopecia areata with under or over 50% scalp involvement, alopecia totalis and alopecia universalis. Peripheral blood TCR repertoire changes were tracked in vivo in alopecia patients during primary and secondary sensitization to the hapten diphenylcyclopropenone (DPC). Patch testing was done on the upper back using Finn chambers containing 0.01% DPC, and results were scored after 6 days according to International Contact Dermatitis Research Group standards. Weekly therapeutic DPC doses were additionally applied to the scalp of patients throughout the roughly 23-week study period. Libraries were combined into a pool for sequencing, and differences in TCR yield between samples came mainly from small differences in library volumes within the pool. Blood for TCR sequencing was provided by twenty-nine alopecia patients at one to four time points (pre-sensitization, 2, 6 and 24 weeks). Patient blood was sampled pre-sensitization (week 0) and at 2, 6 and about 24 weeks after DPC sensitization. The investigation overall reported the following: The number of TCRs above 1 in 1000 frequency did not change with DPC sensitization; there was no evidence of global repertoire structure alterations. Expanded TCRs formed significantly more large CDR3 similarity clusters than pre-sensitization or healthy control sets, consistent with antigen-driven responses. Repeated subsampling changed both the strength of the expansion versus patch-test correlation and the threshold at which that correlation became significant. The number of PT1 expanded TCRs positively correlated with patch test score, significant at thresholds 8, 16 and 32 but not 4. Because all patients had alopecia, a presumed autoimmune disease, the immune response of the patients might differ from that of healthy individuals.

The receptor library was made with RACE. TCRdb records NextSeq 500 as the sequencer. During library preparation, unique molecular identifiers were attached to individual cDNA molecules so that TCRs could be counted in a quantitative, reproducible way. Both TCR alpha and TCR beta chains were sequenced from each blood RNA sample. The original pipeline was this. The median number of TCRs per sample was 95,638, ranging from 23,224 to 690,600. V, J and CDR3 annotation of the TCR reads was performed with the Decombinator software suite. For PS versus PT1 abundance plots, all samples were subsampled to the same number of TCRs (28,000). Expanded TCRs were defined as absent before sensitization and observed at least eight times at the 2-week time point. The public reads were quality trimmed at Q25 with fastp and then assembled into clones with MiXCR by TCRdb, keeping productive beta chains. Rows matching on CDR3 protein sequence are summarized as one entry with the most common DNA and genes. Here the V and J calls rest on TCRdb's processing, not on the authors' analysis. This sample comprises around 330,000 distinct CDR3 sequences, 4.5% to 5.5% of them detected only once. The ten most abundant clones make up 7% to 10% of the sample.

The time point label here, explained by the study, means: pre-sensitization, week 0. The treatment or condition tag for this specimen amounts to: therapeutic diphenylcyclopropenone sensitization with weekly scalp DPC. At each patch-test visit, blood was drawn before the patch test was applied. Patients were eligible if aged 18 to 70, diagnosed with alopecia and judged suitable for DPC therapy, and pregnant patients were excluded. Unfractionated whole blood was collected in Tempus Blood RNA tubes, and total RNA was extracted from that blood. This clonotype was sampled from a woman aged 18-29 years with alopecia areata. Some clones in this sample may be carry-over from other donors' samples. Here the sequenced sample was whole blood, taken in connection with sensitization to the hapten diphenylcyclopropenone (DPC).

CDR3 protein: CASTNPEILVTGELFF. The sequence in DNA is TGTGCCAGCACCAATCCTGAAATACTCGTGACCGGGGAGCTGTTTTTT. The rearranged chain carries TRBV12-3 or TRBV12-4 and TRBJ2-2; too little of a D gene remains to name it. Including cysteine and phenylalanine, the CDR3 has 16 amino acids. The CDR3 DNA has 48 bases and is translated from base 1. The trim is 7 bases for V and 5 bases for J, with a gap of 20 bases between the germline ends.